These 15 T cell receptor beta chains came from one sample sequenced in a study of T cell clonality in common variable immunodeficiency. TCRdb's copy holds only in-frame clones and misses some; the assay was immunoSEQ multiplex PCR. The data list more than 45,000 clones, none observed once; roughly 6.2% falls to the top ten. The sequencing input was peripheral blood mononuclear cells. The receptor set was obtained from a person between 18 and 75 years old in good health.

This clone was counted at least ten times. The CDR3 extends 3 residues past the end of the read, so its final part is completed from the germline J gene. The chain has TRBV2 and TRBJ2-7; 8 nucleotides match TRBD2. The V gene's germline CDR1 is SNHLY and CDR2 FYNNEI. The CDR3 is 14 amino acids. With 7 bases clipped from V and 2 bases from J, the junction kept 7 bases outside the gene matches. CDR3 protein: CASTPGTSAYEQYF. The covered CDR3 bases are TGTGCCAGCACCCCCGGGACTAGTGCCTACGAG.

Notes on this clone: Sequencing ends 3 residues short of the CDR3 end; the germline J gene provides the rest. The genes are TRBV7-7 and TRBJ2-3; D possibly corresponds to TRBD1 (6 bases). The ends were cut back, 5 bases at V and 1 base at J, with 13 bases in the middle. This CDR3 spans 15 amino acids. Per germline, CDR1 SSHAT and CDR2 FNYEAQ (reference sequence). The sequenced part of the CDR3 DNA is TGTGCCAGCAGCCCGGGTGGGGGCGGCACAGATACG. Translation gives CASSPGGGGTDT. The whole CDR3 reads CASSPGGGGTDTQYF.

In its sample, this clone was seen a few times. The read ends 3 residues early relative to the CDR3; the germline J gene fills the gap. The chain links TRBV7-6 to TRBJ2-3; maybe TRBD2 (6 bases). The length of the CDR3 is 16 residues. CDR1 and CDR2 (germline): SGHVS, FNYEAQ. The CDR3 region is CASSPRPGVRGETQYF. The sequenced CDR3 bases are TGTGCCAGCAGCCCCCGCCCGGGGGTGAGGGGAGAGACG.

In its sample, this clone was seen many times. Read data end 3 residues before the CDR3 end; the end is taken from the germline J gene. The gene calls are TRBV20-1 and TRBJ2-1; 10 bases are a match to TRBD2. Germline V CDR1 and CDR2: DFQATT, SNEGSKA (reference sequence). The ends lost 2 bases at V and 9 bases at J; junction bases unmatched: 10. This CDR3 region has 15 residues. CDR3 region: CSARPFLAGVGEQFF. Partial CDR3 DNA: TGCAGTGCTAGACCCTTCCTAGCGGGGGTCGGTGAG.

This clone was seen repeatedly, ten times or more. The read falls 3 residues short of the CDR3 end, and the missing part is taken from the germline J gene. V is TRBV29-1 and J is TRBJ1-1, with D possibly being TRBD1 (5 bases). This CDR3 is 12 amino acids long. The V gene's germline CDR1 is SQVTM and CDR2 ANQGSEA. V lost 4 bases and J lost 3, with 9 bases in between. The CDR3 bases that were read are TGCAGCGTTGGCGACAGCCACACTGAA. The encoded protein is CSVGDSHTE. The whole CDR3 region reads CSVGDSHTEAFF.

This clone has ten or more counts. Read sequence stops 3 residues before the CDR3 end, and the germline J gene provides the missing end. The chain joins TRBV7-7 to TRBJ2-3; 13 positions match TRBD2. CDR3 length: 18 residues. CDR1 is SSHAT, CDR2 FNYEAQ, per germline (reference sequence). With 2 bases clipped from V and 1 base from J, the junction kept 6 bases outside the gene matches. The sequenced CDR3 bases are TGTGCCAGCAGCTTATCCCAAGGACTAGCGGGGGGCACAGATACG. This encodes CASSLSQGLAGGTDT. The whole CDR3 is CASSLSQGLAGGTDTQYF.

The table lists this clone with many counts. The CDR3 is cut off 3 residues early in the read; its end comes from the germline J gene. The rearrangement uses TRBV11-2 and TRBJ2-7; D is unresolved. The CDR3 is made up of 12 amino acids. Germline V gene data show CDR1 as SGHAT and CDR2 as FQNNGV. The ends were cut back, 2 bases at V and 5 bases at J, with 7 bases in the middle. Partial CDR3 DNA: TGTGCCAGCAGCTTAAGCCCCCACGAG. Amino acid sequence: CASSLSPHE. The full CDR3 is CASSLSPHEQYF.

This clone appeared many times. Read coverage stops 3 residues before the CDR3 terminus; the germline J gene supplies the remainder. V is TRBV9 and J is TRBJ1-5; D is undetermined. CDR3 size: 15 residues. Looked up from germline, CDR1 is SGDLS and CDR2 is YYNGEE. Trimming pared 3 bases from V and 3 bases from J, leaving 13 bases between. The CDR3 reads CASSALGNFNQPQHF. Partial CDR3 DNA: TGTGCCAGCAGCGCTCTAGGAAACTTCAATCAGCCC. Full variable domain (rest looked up from reference TRBV9 and TRBJ1-5): DSGVTQTPKHLITATGQRVTLRCSPRSGDLSVYWYQQSLDQGLQFLIQYYNGEERAKGNILERFSAQQFPDLHSELNLSSLELGDSALYFCASSALGNFNQPQHFGDGTRLSIL.

For this clone: Sequencing ends 3 residues short of the CDR3 end; the germline J gene provides the rest. J is TRBJ1-5 and V is TRBV19; D possibly corresponds to TRBD1 (6 bases). Germline CDR1 is LNHDA and CDR2 is SQIVND (reference sequence). Trimming shortened V by 11 bases and J by 4 bases, and 24 bases separated the two germline ends. The CDR3 has 16 amino acids. The CDR3 DNA, read in part, is TGTGCCTCCAAATCGGGCCTCGAAGGGGGAAATCAGCCC. It codes for CASKSGLEGGNQP. The whole CDR3 reads CASKSGLEGGNQPQHF.

This clone has a count of ten or more. Read data end 3 residues before the CDR3 end; the end is taken from the germline J gene. The chain recombines TRBV6-2 or TRBV6-3 with TRBJ1-5; D remains ambiguous. The CDR3 contains 15 residues. The V end lost 0 bases, the J end lost 5 bases, and 11 bases lay between the germline ends. Looked up from germline, CDR1 is MNHEY and CDR2 is SVGEGT. CDR3 DNA, as far as it was read: TGTGCCAGCAGTTACTCGAAGGCAGTATATCAGCCC. Translated, it gives CASSYSKAVYQP. The entire CDR3 protein is CASSYSKAVYQPQHF.

This clone was found many times. The read terminates 3 residues ahead of where the CDR3 ends, so the germline J gene completes it. The chain recombines TRBV19 with TRBJ2-7; TRBD1 aligns across 7 bases. V shed 2 bases and J 6 bases; nucleotides not matched to a gene: 4. The CDR3 runs 13 residues. CDR1 is LNHDA, CDR2 SQIVND, per germline (reference sequence). CDR3 DNA (partial): TGTGCCAGTAGTATATCACAGGGGTTCGAG. Amino acids: CASSISQGFE. The whole CDR3 is CASSISQGFEQYF.

This clone has ten or more counts. From the germline J gene comes the end of the CDR3, since the read stops 3 residues before it. The V call is TRBV18, the J call TRBJ2-7; perhaps TRBD1 as D (6 bases). V dropped 3 bases and J dropped 2 bases, with 14 bases sitting between them. This CDR3 comprises 15 residues. Germline CDR1 and CDR2: KGHSH and LQKENI. This CDR3 is CASSPDTGYAYEQYF. CDR3 DNA (partial): TGTGCCAGCTCACCGGATACAGGGTACGCCTACGAG.

This clone was counted many times. The observed sequence ends 3 residues before the CDR3 terminus, with the missing tail filled in from the germline J gene. J is TRBJ2-2 and V is TRBV29-1; 10 nucleotides agree with TRBD1. CDR3 length equals 15 residues. The J segment lost 4 bases and the V segment lost 7 bases, leaving 9 bases of the junction unmatched. Germline V gene data show CDR1 as SQVTM and CDR2 as ANQGSEA. The CDR3 bases that were read are TGCAGCGCCCGATACCGGGACAGGGGCACCGGGGAG. It encodes CSARYRDRGTGE. The complete CDR3 reads CSARYRDRGTGELFF.

This clone was observed at least ten times. Coverage ceases 3 residues before the CDR3 finishes, and the germline J gene fills in the end. The chain links TRBV30 to TRBJ2-2; D may be TRBD1 (5 bases). Germline loops: CDR1 GTSNPN, CDR2 SVGIG (reference sequence). This CDR3 contains 12 residues. The sequenced part of the CDR3 DNA is TGTGCCGTCGACTCTGGGGCCAACGTG. As protein: CAVDSGANV. The full CDR3 sequence reads CAVDSGANVLFF.

This clone came up many times. The read halts 3 residues ahead of the CDR3 end, with the missing end drawn from the germline J gene. V usage is TRBV19 and J usage is TRBJ1-6, with unresolved D. The CDR3 loop spans 12 amino acids. Germline-derived CDR1 and CDR2 are LNHDA and SQIVND (reference sequence). V lost 3 bases, J lost 11 bases, and 8 bases lay in between. The CDR3 sequence: CASSMRTPPLHF. The DNA read from the CDR3 is TGTGCCAGTAGTATGAGGACTCCACCC.